This T cell receptor (beta chain) was found in a study of cytomegalovirus exposure and HLA in healthy donors (TCRdb year 2017). At the level of the whole study: In an earlier analysis of some 550 of the donors, 276 Gb of sequence data and 100 million or so unique TCR beta sequences from about 190 million T cells were reported. An early release that covered around 590 HLA-typed donors contained approximately 300 gigabases of sequencing data and roughly 84 million unique TCR sequences. The genetic ancestry cluster associated with self-reported Caucasian donors included about 81% of the roughly 360 genotyped donors. The study aimed to test whether cataloging public T cell receptors could reveal signatures of past pathogen exposure. The study profiled the T cell repertoires of 666 subjects by immunosequencing and related them to cytomegalovirus serostatus. Besides the first cohort of 500 to 700 subjects, a separate validation cohort made up of 120 different subjects was used. High-throughput TCR immunosequencing, statistical association of individual TCRs with disease status, and machine learning were combined to predict cytomegalovirus infection status. In a later analysis, previously published TCR beta repertoires from about 670 donors were re-analyzed and high-resolution HLA genotyping was added so that TCR occurrence patterns could be studied. Rather than using new phenotypic data, the later analysis identified candidate immune exposures from TCR beta sequences and from how often those sequences occurred across donors. An earlier analysis of more than 450 of the donors used high-throughput TCR beta sequencing to judge whether each TCR beta V gene segment behaved as functional or pseudogenic. Alongside the repertoire data, information on donor age, sex, ethnicity and CMV serostatus was compiled. A later genetic analysis used genome-wide SNP genotypes for about 60% of the roughly 700 donors, treating that subset as a discovery cohort. All discovery cohort repertoires had been generated on a single sequencing platform. HLA typing included class I and class II loci at four-digit resolution. The number of donors typed differed by locus, with about 629-630 for A, B, C, DRB1 and DQB1, more than 500 for DQA1, 600 to 610 for DPA1, and about 450 for DPB1. Four or five DR-DQ haplotypes were handled as single units for association and clustering because linkage in the cohort was strong. Among almost 400 genotyped donors of the cohort, an average of 235,054 unique TCR beta nucleotide sequences were sequenced per donor, around 18% of them non-productive. Points the paper makes about the study in general: In a later analysis, HLA-associated TCR beta chains were found to be more clonally expanded and to have lower generation probabilities than equally common non-associated chains. In an earlier analysis of some 500 of the donors, most TCR beta V segments were observed in productive rearrangements about 90% or about 30% of the time, broadly matching IMGT annotations. Because HLA typing was missing for some donors at each locus, association tests included only the typed subset. According to a later genetic analysis, donors in an Asian-associated ancestry cluster had fewer N-insertions in productive TCRs than the approximately 700-donor mean. Over 15 rarely observed V segments, including chromosome 9 orphons, were excluded from the earlier analysis of about 500 of the donors because counts were too low. The authors suggested that the approach could potentially be generalized to other disease states and immunological phenotypes. CMV serostatus was the only immune exposure information available for the cohort. A further reported finding was that TCR beta sequences accurately predicted the HLA-A and HLA-B alleles for most subjects in the first cohort. In a later analysis, the rate of TCR association differed among HLA loci, with DRB1 alleles having the most associated TCRs and HLA-C alleles having the fewest. In vitro tests confirmed that three of the cytomegalovirus-associated TCR beta chains recognize cytomegalovirus antigens. Most TCR sequences were seen in very few donors, while some public TCRs were found in many individuals. The study gave a list of 150 to 200 TCR beta chains associated with cytomegalovirus. Correlated functional status among segregating V segments might be attributable to linkage disequilibrium, but an unknown experimental factor could not be ruled out. When HLA alleles, especially DR and DQ, strongly co-occurred, TCR associations were difficult to assign to individual alleles. A cluster of highly shared sequence variants was judged likely to represent a technical artifact of the sequencing pipeline. Because the 87-base-pair reads could not distinguish some IMGT-functional V segments, including TRBV6-2 and TRBV6-3, those segments were excluded. In a later analysis, most CMV-associated TCR beta chains were found to appear HLA-restricted, with HLA associations seemingly driven largely by CMV exposure. The classifier was reported to diagnose cytomegalovirus status with high specificity and sensitivity in both the original cohort and the validation cohort. A later genetic analysis associated a missense DCLRE1C variant with V-gene and J-gene trimming of TCR beta chains, and an independent cohort replicated the association. A later analysis associated approximately 17,000 TCR beta sequences with specific HLA alleles at a false discovery rate of 0.05. In this cohort, only TCR beta chains were sequenced, and detectable features were limited by the absence of alpha or paired-chain data. Several of the top co-occurrence clusters appeared to be linked to parvovirus B19, influenza, CMV and Epstein-Barr virus, according to a later analysis. The presence/absence analyses assumed that sequencing depth was roughly uniform across donors, and that assumption may not be true.

The cohort comprised some 680 healthy bone marrow donors. At the time of sampling, every cohort member was nominally healthy, though immune exposures that went unrecorded were likely present. The donor tested CMV seronegative and was one of the 352 seronegative cohort members. A peripheral blood sample was provided by each donor, and peripheral blood mononuclear cells were used for TCR beta sequencing. Genomic DNA extraction from the blood cell samples was performed with the Qiagen DNeasy Blood Extraction Kit. Sequences SEHNR (CDR1) and FQNEAQ (CDR2) are obtained from the germline V gene (reference sequence). V is shortened by 8 bases, J by 0 bases, and the region joining them spans 11 bases. The CDR3 runs 15 residues from the cysteine to the phenylalanine. Only CDR3 DNA remains: 45 bases, in frame from the first base. Library prep was done by the immunoSEQ multiplex PCR assay. The multiplex PCR relied on a mix of 60 forward primers for TCR Vbeta segments and 13 reverse primers for TCR Jbeta segments. Amplification of the CDR3 region of rearranged TCR beta genes was performed with a multiplex PCR assay on genomic DNA. Amplified TCR beta libraries were sequenced as 87-base-pair reads on the Illumina HiSeq System. From the authors' description of their analysis: A later analysis counted approximately 84 million unique TCR beta chains across the roughly 700 repertoires, and around 9.9 million of these chains were shared by at least two donors. Raw reads were error-corrected and collapsed into unique sequences by a nearest-neighbor algorithm in which closely related sequences were merged to remove PCR and sequencing errors. V, D and J gene segments were assigned by aligning CDR3 sequences to IMGT reference sequences. For a sequence to be retained, a match of at least six nucleotides was required to both a V gene segment and a J gene segment. Rearrangements were classified as productive when the CDR3 lacked stop codons and remained in frame with V and J, and all other rearrangements were classified as non-productive. CDR3 was defined according to IMGT convention as the region running from the second conserved V-encoded cysteine to the conserved J-encoded phenylalanine. In an earlier analysis of around 640 of the donors, sequences lacking an unambiguous match to a single V gene segment were excluded. An earlier analysis of about 600 of the donors called V segments functional above 56.7% productive rearrangements and segregating when the between-donor standard deviation exceeded 5%. A statistical classification framework was built to diagnose cytomegalovirus status from the catalog of TCR beta chain sequences. A later analysis assigned V and J genes by comparing TCR nucleotide sequences with IMGT/GENE-DB human TR gene sequences. A later analysis assigned CDR3 sequences and most-parsimonious VDJ recombination scenarios with the TCRdist pipeline. In a later analysis, each TCR beta chain was defined by its CDR3 amino acid sequence together with its V-gene family, and reads without a unique V-gene family were excluded. As a way to deal with suspected cross-contamination and a sequencing artifact, a later analysis dropped 450 to 600 nucleotide sequences that were highly shared and had low generation probability. A later analysis calculated a clonal expansion index for each public chain from normalized within-repertoire ranks of inferred template counts. In a later analysis, generation probabilities were computed using a VDJ recombination model fitted to out-of-frame rearrangements, and the results were checked against IGoR. In a later analysis, hypergeometric tests were used to score TCR-TCR, TCR-HLA and TCR-CMV co-occurrence, with a repertoire-size bias correction applied to TCR pairs. A later analysis estimated false discovery rates by permuting HLA or CMV assignments 20 times. In a later analysis, co-occurring TCRs were grouped with DBSCAN, and TCRdist sequence similarity was added when clustering was performed within HLA-allele-positive subsets. For co-occurrence clustering, repertoires with fewer than 30,000 or more than 120,000 public chains were excluded, along with four or five repertoires with anomalous nucleotide sharing. TCRdb took this table from immuneACCESS and kept in-frame rearrangements with V and J called. Such tables lack part of the clones; where checked against another copy, unresolved V genes explain under half of the gap, and the rest is unexplained. V and J calls and clone size are those listed in that table; D and trimming were worked out from the DNA. This sample holds roughly 93,000 clones; around three quarters were observed only once. The top ten hold approximately 0.56% of the sample.

Comment on this clone: What this receptor recognizes is not known. Base qualities are not provided; no much larger clone lies one nucleotide away.

In this chain, TRBV7-9 is recombined with TRBJ2-6; TRBD1 might be the D gene, on 6 matching bases. The sequence was collected from a man aged 30 to 39 in good health and CMV-seronegative. Sequenced: PBMCs. The base sequence is TGTGCCAGCGTATACAGGGTCTCTGGGGCCAACGTCCTGACTTTC. The translation is CASVYRVSGANVLTF. The full variable domain, completed from the reference TRBV7-9 and TRBJ2-6 proteins outside the CDR3, reads DTGVSQNPRHKITKRGQNVTFRCDPISEHNRLYWYRQTLGQGPEFLTYFQNEAQLEKSRLLSDRFSAERPKGSFSTLEIQRTEQGDSAMYLCASVYRVSGANVLTFGAGSRLTVL.